This entry lists 5 T cell receptor beta chains sequenced from one sample in a study of vaccination effects on CD4 cells after COVID-19. Their cognate antigens are unknown. The ViraFEST assay expanded antigen-specific CD4+ T cells with viral peptide pools before sequencing. Subsequent to a culture period of 10 to 11 days, CD4+ T cells were isolated. The method was immunoSEQ multiplex PCR; TCRdb's version includes in-frame clones alone and lacks a portion of them. In the table there are some 59,000 clones, around 80% of which are singletons. This sample comprised CD4+ T cells from PBMCs cultured with HCoV-229E spike peptides, obtained before COVID-19 vaccination. The receptors derive from a human donor who received a COVID-19 vaccine.

CDR3 coding DNA: TGTGCCAGCAGCGCGGACAGGAGCCAAGAGACCCAGTACTTC. This encodes CASSADRSQETQYF. This chain uses TRBV7-2 with TRBJ2-5, with TRBD1 matching over 7 bases. CDR3 length equals 14 residues. CDR1 is SGHTA and CDR2 is FQGNSA in the germline V gene. V dropped 5 bases and J dropped 1; count of bases not matched to a gene: 4.

This chain joins TRBV2 and TRBJ1-1; D gene unclear. The CDR3 contains 13 residues. Germline CDR1 is SNHLY and CDR2 is FYNNEI. Trimming removed 3 bases at V and 7 bases at J, with 12 bases between. The CDR3 here is CASSDPSPSEAFF. The DNA of the CDR3 is TGTGCCAGCAGTGATCCCTCCCCAAGTGAAGCTTTCTTT.

The sample holds a few counts of this clone. This rearrangement joins TRBV2 to TRBJ1-2, with 9 bases lining up with TRBD1. The V and J ends lost 6 bases and 5 bases, in that order; junction bases with no gene match: 10. CDR1 SNHLY and CDR2 FYNNEI come from the germline V gene. The CDR3 extends over 15 amino acids. The CDR3: CASREVTGGAYGYTF. Written as DNA, the CDR3 is TGTGCCAGCAGGGAGGTAACAGGGGGCGCATATGGCTACACCTTC.

The chain recombines TRBV24-1 with TRBJ2-1; D is perhaps TRBD1 (6 bases). This CDR3 is 13 amino acids long. V was pared by 6 bases and J by 6 bases, with 11 bases between. CDR1 is KGHDR, CDR2 SFDVKD, per germline. Here the CDR3 reads CATSNPGANEQFF. The CDR3 coding sequence is TGTGCCACCAGTAATCCAGGGGCCAATGAGCAGTTCTTC.

The chain links TRBV4-3 to TRBJ2-3, with D perhaps matching TRBD2 (5 bases). Trimming took 0 bases from V and 7 from J, leaving 8 bases between them. In germline, CDR1 is LGHNA, CDR2 YSLEER. The CDR3 length is 13 residues. CDR3 in amino acids: CASSQEGGNTQYF. CDR3 sequence (DNA): TGCGCCAGCAGCCAAGAAGGAGGAAATACGCAGTATTTT.